Below, 19 T cell receptor beta chains from the same sample are listed, as sequenced in a study of PD-1 blockade in classical Hodgkin lymphoma. Time point noted: newly diagnosed, previously untreated cHL patient sample. Clones were read by immunoSEQ multiplex PCR, and TCRdb kept only the in-frame ones, dropping some. The sample has tens of thousands of clones, approximately 95% seen once; the top ten hold approximately 3.6%. The specimen was peripheral blood mononuclear cells (PBMCs). Every receptor here comes from a human donor with classical Hodgkin lymphoma.

This clone showed up just once. This chain links TRBV9 with TRBJ1-5; D is uncertain. Germline V lookup: CDR1 SGDLS, CDR2 YYNGEE. This CDR3 is 13 amino acids long. The V and J ends lost 3 bases and 1 base respectively, with 5 bases between them. The CDR3 DNA follows: TGTGCCAGCAGCGCCAGCAGCAATCAGCCCCAGCATTTT. As protein: CASSASSNQPQHF.

Details on this clone: The identical CDR3 is also encoded by other nucleotide sequences in the sample. J is TRBJ2-7 and V is TRBV30; unclear D gene. There are 11 residues in the CDR3. V gave up 1 base and J gave up 1 base, with 2 bases separating them. Germline V gives CDR1 GTSNPN, CDR2 SVGIG (reference sequence). Here the CDR3 DNA reads TGTGCCTGGAGTGATTCCTACGAGCAGTACTTC. Translating it yields CAWSDSYEQYF.

The rearrangement joins TRBV28 to TRBJ2-2; D is unclear. V was shortened by 1 base and J by 4 bases, with 10 bases between the two germline ends. Germline V gives CDR1 MDHEN, CDR2 SYDVKM. The CDR3 loop spans 15 amino acids. The DNA for the CDR3 is TGTGCCAGCAGTTTATTAGGTGGCGGCACCGGGGAGCTGTTTTTT. It specifies CASSLLGGGTGELFF.

This clone was found once. V gene TRBV7-8 combines with J gene TRBJ1-2; D is uncertain. Germline lookup yields CDR1 SGHVS and CDR2 FQNEAQ. The CDR3 loop spans 13 amino acids. V dropped 2 bases and J dropped 4 bases, with 8 bases sitting between them. CDR3 DNA sequence: TGTGCCAGCAGCTTACGGGTTGGCTATGGCTACACCTTC. This encodes CASSLRVGYGYTF.

The chain joins TRBV5-1 to TRBJ2-3; 8 bases match TRBD2. V shed 6 bases and J 2 bases; nucleotides not matched to a gene: 14. The CDR3 is 17 amino acids. CDR1 and CDR2 (germline): SGHRS, YFSETQ. CDR3 DNA: TGCGCCAGCAAAAATAGCGGGGAGGCGGGCCTCACAGATACGCAGTATTTT. Translating it yields CASKNSGEAGLTDTQYF.

This clone showed up just once. This chain uses TRBV30 with TRBJ1-5, with D maybe TRBD1 (5 bases). With 3 bases removed from V and 4 bases from J, the gap between germline ends came to 10 bases. The CDR3 is 13 residues long. The germline gives CDR1 GTSNPN, CDR2 SVGIG (reference sequence). The DNA of the CDR3 is TGTGCCTGGAGGCAGGGCGCGAATCAGCCCCAGCATTTT. It is translated as CAWRQGANQPQHF.

The J gene is TRBJ1-2, the V gene TRBV19; D unresolved. Germline CDR1 and CDR2: LNHDA and SQIVND (reference sequence). Trimming removed 4 bases at V and 8 bases at J, with 17 bases between. CDR3 size: 14 residues. CDR3 sequence (DNA): TGTGCCAGTAGTAGAGGCAGCCCTCCGTGGGGCTACACCTTC. It yields the protein CASSRGSPPWGYTF.

This clone is a singleton in its sample. This chain links TRBV11-2 with TRBJ1-6; a possible D gene is TRBD1 (6 bases). Germline lookup yields CDR1 SGHAT and CDR2 FQNNGV. The CDR3 extends over 16 amino acids. The V and J ends lost 4 bases and 11 bases respectively, with 21 bases between them. CDR3 DNA sequence: TGTGCCAGCAGCTCGAAACAGGGTATTATAGATCCACCCCTCCACTTT. This translates into CASSSKQGIIDPPLHF. The full variable domain, its missing parts supplied by reference TRBV11-2 and TRBJ1-6, is EAGVAQSPRYKIIEKRQSVAFWCNPISGHATLYWYQQILGQGPKLLIQFQNNGVVDDSQLPKDRFSAERLKGVDSTLKIQPAKLEDSAVYLCASSSKQGIIDPPLHFGNGTRLTVT.

The rearrangement uses TRBV4-3 and TRBJ1-3; 9 bases are a match to TRBD1. V lost 0 bases and J lost 1; bases outside the gene matches: 10. CDR3 size: 19 residues. Germline lookup yields CDR1 LGHNA and CDR2 YSLEER. CDR3 protein: CASSQDPPGQGSSGNTIYF. DNA for the CDR3: TGCGCCAGCAGCCAAGACCCCCCCGGACAGGGGAGTTCTGGAAACACCATATATTTT.

The chain employs TRBV7-2 and TRBJ2-5; 8 nucleotides match TRBD2. The germline CDR1 and CDR2 sequences are SGHTA and FQGNSA. This CDR3 spans 15 amino acids. V was pared by 4 bases and J by 5 bases, with 9 bases of the junction left unmatched. The CDR3 sequence is CASSSGTSNWETQYF. CDR3 nucleotides: TGTGCCAGCAGCTCCGGGACTAGTAATTGGGAGACCCAGTACTTC.

J is TRBJ1-2 and V is TRBV19; D gene ambiguous. The length of the CDR3 is 13 residues. Between the trimmed V and J ends, which lost 0 bases and 7 bases, there was a span of 9 bases. The germline CDR1 and CDR2 sequences are LNHDA and SQIVND (reference sequence). For the CDR3, the DNA is TGTGCCAGTAGTATAGATACACGGCTTGGCTACACCTTC. It yields the protein CASSIDTRLGYTF.

This sequence joins TRBV10-3 and TRBJ1-1, with D unresolved. CDR3 length equals 14 residues. The germline V gene encodes CDR1 ENHRY and CDR2 SYGVKD. Between the trimmed V and J ends, which lost 8 bases and 0 bases, there was a span of 13 bases. CDR3 in DNA: TGTGCCATCGCGGCTTTCGAGATGAACACTGAAGCTTTCTTT. Amino acid sequence: CAIAAFEMNTEAFF.

This sequence joins TRBV11-3 and TRBJ1-1; 9 bases are shared with TRBD1. CDR1 is SGHNT, CDR2 YENEEA, per germline. The CDR3 runs 14 residues. With V trimmed by 5 bases and J by 4 bases, 5 bases remained unmatched. The CDR3: CASSPQGAGTEAFF. CDR3 DNA: TGTGCCAGCAGCCCACAGGGGGCCGGCACTGAAGCTTTCTTT. Using reference TRBV11-3 and TRBJ1-1 for the parts outside the CDR3, the full variable domain is EAGVVQSPRYKIIEKKQPVAFWCNPISGHNTLYWYLQNLGQGPELLIRYENEEAVDDSQLPKDRFSAERLKGVDSTLKIQPAELGDSAVYLCASSPQGAGTEAFFGQGTRLTVV.

Of note for this clone: This sample includes further DNA sequences coding for the same CDR3. This chain links TRBV10-3 with TRBJ1-1, with TRBD1 as a possible D gene (5 bases). V was clipped by 6 bases and J by 0 bases, with 11 bases between them. Per the germline V gene, CDR1 is ENHRY and CDR2 is SYGVKD. This CDR3 has 14 amino acids. The CDR3 protein is CAIRKGQMNTEAFF. The CDR3 bases are TGTGCCATCAGAAAGGGGCAGATGAACACTGAAGCTTTCTTT.

The chain has TRBV6-6 and TRBJ2-5, with D hard to call. The germline CDR1 and CDR2 sequences are MNHNY and SVGAGI (reference sequence). With 0 bases removed from V and 7 bases from J, the gap between germline ends came to 3 bases. This CDR3 spans 11 amino acids. Written as DNA, the CDR3 is TGTGCCAGCAGTTACTCGCGGACCCAGTACTTC. This gives the protein CASSYSRTQYF.

This clone showed up just once. J is TRBJ2-1 and V is TRBV5-4, with a possible D match to TRBD2 (6 bases). The germline gives CDR1 SGHNT, CDR2 YYREEE (reference sequence). CDR3 length: 12 residues. V was cut by 4 bases and J by 9 bases, with 11 bases left in between. As DNA, the CDR3 is TGTGCCAGCAGCGGGGGGTTGAGTGAGCAGTTCTTC. Translation gives CASSGGLSEQFF. Complete variable domain (other parts from reference TRBV5-4 and TRBJ2-1): ETGVTQSPTHLIKTRGQQVTLRCSSQSGHNTVSWYQQALGQGPQFIFQYYREEENGRGNFPPRFSGLQFPNYSSELNVNALELDDSALYLCASSGGLSEQFFGPGTRLTVL.

DNA for the CDR3: TGTGCCAGTAGCATCGGGGGAGGAGGCTACACCTTC. Amino acids: CASSIGGGGYTF. This chain links TRBV19 with TRBJ1-2; a possible D gene is TRBD1 (5 bases). CDR1 and CDR2 from the germline V gene are LNHDA and SQIVND (reference sequence). The CDR3 totals 12 residues. The V gene lost 6 bases and the J gene lost 8 bases, with 13 bases spanning the gap.

The rearrangement links TRBV5-5 to TRBJ1-3; tentatively, D is TRBD1 (6 bases). Trimming shortened V by 2 bases and J by 0 bases, and 15 bases separated the two germline ends. Per the germline V gene, CDR1 is SGHKS and CDR2 is YYEKEE (reference sequence). The CDR3 totals 17 residues. In DNA, the CDR3 is TGTGCCAGCAGCTTAACCGGGACACCTTTCTCTGGAAACACCATATATTTT. This translates into CASSLTGTPFSGNTIYF. The full variable domain, its missing parts supplied by reference TRBV5-5 and TRBJ1-3, is DAGVTQSPTHLIKTRGQQVTLRCSPISGHKSVSWYQQVLGQGPQFIFQYYEKEERGRGNFPDRFSARQFPNYSSELNVNALLLGDSALYLCASSLTGTPFSGNTIYFGEGSWLTVV.

V is TRBV9 and J is TRBJ2-3; D gene uncertain. Germline CDR1 and CDR2: SGDLS and YYNGEE. Trimming removed 0 bases from V and 4 bases from J, with 12 bases in between. The CDR3 consists of 15 residues. DNA for the CDR3: TGTGCCAGCAGCGTAGCACCGGGTAGCTCAGATACGCAGTATTTT. Amino acid sequence: CASSVAPGSSDTQYF.